One and the same sample provided the 5 T cell receptor beta chains below, sequenced in a study of siplizumab effects on memory and regulatory T cells. Profiling relied on immunoSEQ multiplex PCR, and the TCRdb table lists in-frame clones only, not all of them. The top ten hold 0.55% to 0.95% of the sample, which has about 100,000 clones, 92% seen once. Sample: Tregs sorted from blood. The source is a human donor in good health.

The chain links TRBV10-1 to TRBJ1-2, with D unresolved. The CDR3 has 13 amino acids. Per the germline V gene, CDR1 is WNHNN and CDR2 is SYGVQD (reference sequence). V was pared by 1 base and J by 8 bases, with 11 bases between. The CDR3 loop is CASSEFKGYGYTF. In nucleotides, the CDR3 is TGCGCCAGCAGTGAGTTTAAAGGGTACGGCTACACCTTC.

The V call is TRBV5-6, the J call TRBJ1-4; no clear D. Germline values: CDR1 SGHDT, CDR2 YYEEEE. V was pared by 0 bases and J by 4 bases, with 10 bases between. CDR3 size: 15 residues. For the CDR3, the DNA is TGTGCCAGCAGCTTGGAAGGGAAGAATAATGAAAAACTGTTTTTT. It yields the protein CASSLEGKNNEKLFF.

V and J are TRBV28 and TRBJ2-7, with a possible D match to TRBD1 (6 bases). Per germline, CDR1 MDHEN and CDR2 SYDVKM. The CDR3 runs to 15 residues. Between the trimmed V and J ends, which lost 1 base and 5 bases, there was a span of 15 bases. The CDR3 protein is CASSLSLQGRHEQYF. Here the CDR3 DNA reads TGTGCCAGCAGTTTATCCTTACAGGGTAGGCACGAGCAGTACTTC.

The chain has TRBV5-4 and TRBJ2-5; 8 nucleotides align to TRBD1. The V gene end was trimmed by 1 base and the J gene end by 5 bases; junction bases not matched to a gene: 7. The germline V gene encodes CDR1 SGHNT and CDR2 YYREEE (reference sequence). This CDR3 comprises 15 residues. The CDR3 reads CASSLQTGDMETQYF. CDR3 bases: TGTGCCAGCAGCTTGCAGACAGGGGACATGGAGACCCAGTACTTC.

The chain is built from TRBV27 and TRBJ2-3, with 9 nucleotides matching TRBD2. Per germline, CDR1 MNHEY and CDR2 SMNVEV (reference sequence). This CDR3 has 14 residues. V dropped 5 bases and J dropped 2; count of bases not matched to a gene: 2. The CDR3, as DNA: TGTGCCAGCAGTGGACTAGCGATCACAGATACGCAGTATTTT. Its translation is CASSGLAITDTQYF.